These 6 T cell receptor beta chains were sequenced from one sample in a study of blood T cell repertoires in COVID-19. Produced via immunoSEQ multiplex PCR; TCRdb's table is partial and in-frame only. The table lists under 95,000 clones, roughly 90% of them singletons, with roughly a sixth in the top ten. The sample taken for sequencing was peripheral blood. These TCRs come from a woman of 80 years or more with acute or convalescent COVID-19.

V and J are TRBV4-1 and TRBJ2-5; 14 nucleotides match TRBD2. CDR1 MGHRA and CDR2 YSYEKL come from the germline V gene. V dropped 4 bases and J dropped 3; count of bases not matched to a gene: 1. The CDR3 runs 15 residues. The CDR3 loop is CASSPGLAGEETQYF. The CDR3 nucleotides are TGCGCCAGCAGCCCGGGACTAGCGGGGGAAGAGACCCAGTACTTC.

This sequence joins TRBV3-1 (or the pseudogene TRBV3-2) and TRBJ1-5; 9 bases match TRBD1. The CDR3 runs 17 residues. Germline V gene sequence: CDR1 LGHDT, CDR2 YNNKEL (reference sequence). Trimming cost V 1 base and J 3 bases; bases outside gene matches: 7. CDR3 bases: TGTGCCAGCAGCCAAGGTGGGGGACAGGGTTACAATCAGCCCCAGCATTTT. It yields the protein CASSQGGGQGYNQPQHF.

This chain links TRBV5-1 with TRBJ2-7, with D perhaps matching TRBD1 (6 bases). Trimming pared 0 bases from V and 7 bases from J, leaving 11 bases between. CDR3 length equals 13 residues. CDR1 and CDR2 from the germline V gene are SGHRS and YFSETQ. CDR3 loop: CASSLVGGGEQYF. The CDR3, as DNA: TGCGCCAGCAGCTTGGTAGGGGGTGGAGAGCAGTACTTC.

The sample holds a few counts of this clone. This rearrangement joins TRBV9 to TRBJ1-4; TRBD1 matches 9 bases. Looked up from germline, CDR1 is SGDLS and CDR2 is YYNGEE. Trimming removed 6 bases from V and 8 bases from J; junction bases left unmatched: 11. The CDR3 loop spans 15 amino acids. In DNA, the CDR3 is TGTGCCAGCAACACACCGGGACAGGGTGACGAAAAACTGTTTTTT. This sequence encodes CASNTPGQGDEKLFF.

This chain uses TRBV30 with TRBJ2-1, with a tentative D call TRBD2 (7 bases). The CDR3 extends over 15 amino acids. Germline CDR1 reads GTSNPN; CDR2 reads SVGIG (reference sequence). V shed 0 bases and J shed 6 bases, with 15 bases lying between them. The CDR3 protein is CAWSVRGGGANEQFF. In DNA form, the CDR3 reads TGTGCCTGGAGTGTAAGGGGGGGCGGGGCCAATGAGCAGTTCTTC. The whole variable domain, filled in from reference TRBV30 and TRBJ2-1, reads SQTIHQWPATLVQPVGSPLSLECTVEGTSNPNLYWYRQAAGRGLQLLFYSVGIGQISSEVPQNLSASRPQDRQFILSSKKLLLSDSGFYLCAWSVRGGGANEQFFGPGTRLTVL.

The chain links TRBV9 to TRBJ2-3; TRBD2 aligns across 11 bases. Germline values: CDR1 SGDLS, CDR2 YYNGEE. The CDR3 runs 18 residues. V shed 4 bases and J 0 bases; nucleotides not matched to a gene: 10. This CDR3 reads CASSSPGTSGLSTDTQYF. Written as DNA, the CDR3 is TGTGCCAGCAGCTCCCCCGGGACTAGCGGCCTTAGCACAGATACGCAGTATTTT. Drawing the rest from reference TRBV9 and TRBJ2-3, the complete variable domain is DSGVTQTPKHLITATGQRVTLRCSPRSGDLSVYWYQQSLDQGLQFLIQYYNGEERAKGNILERFSAQQFPDLHSELNLSSLELGDSALYFCASSSPGTSGLSTDTQYFGPGTRLTVL.